The 30 T cell receptor beta chains in this list originate from one sample, sequenced in a study of lymphopenia after photon versus proton radiotherapy. Here immunoSEQ multiplex PCR was the method, and the copy in TCRdb shows in-frame clones only, minus some. The data show about 83,000 clones, approximately 82% seen once. The sample consisted of peripheral blood, taken from a patient treated with proton-based radiotherapy. These receptors all stem from a man between 60 and 70 years old with pancreatic cancer.

V gene TRBV29-1 combines with J gene TRBJ2-3; no clear D gene. The CDR3 loop spans 11 amino acids. Trimming shortened V by 7 bases and J by 0 bases, and 5 bases separated the two germline ends. Germline V lookup: CDR1 SQVTM, CDR2 ANQGSEA. The CDR3 sequence: CSAASTDTQYF. For the CDR3, the DNA is TGCAGCGCCGCGAGCACAGATACGCAGTATTTT.

This sequence joins TRBV29-1 and TRBJ2-1; TRBD1 aligns across 10 bases. Germline V lookup: CDR1 SQVTM, CDR2 ANQGSEA. This CDR3 spans 15 amino acids. Trimming at V came to 7 bases and at J to 6 bases, leaving 12 bases not matched to a gene. As DNA, the CDR3 is TGCAGCGCCGTGGGGGACAGGGGACGTAGCAATGAGCAGTTCTTC. This codes for CSAVGDRGRSNEQFF.

V usage is TRBV9 and J usage is TRBJ2-1; D gene ambiguous. Per germline, CDR1 SGDLS and CDR2 YYNGEE. The germline V and J ends were trimmed by 6 bases and 4 bases, with 14 bases remaining between them. The CDR3 has 14 amino acids. Here the CDR3 DNA reads TGTGCCAGCATCCCGGTGGGCGCGTACAATGAGCAGTTCTTC. Translated, it gives CASIPVGAYNEQFF.

V is TRBV7-6 and J is TRBJ2-2, with 8 nucleotides matching TRBD1. From germline, CDR1 is SGHVS and CDR2 FNYEAQ. This CDR3 has 15 amino acids. Trimming at V came to 4 bases and at J to 5 bases, leaving 6 bases not matched to a gene. CDR3: CASSSGQGGTGELFF. The CDR3 DNA reads TGTGCCAGCAGCTCCGGACAGGGAGGAACCGGGGAGCTGTTTTTT.

V is TRBV11-2 and J is TRBJ1-1; no firm D call. The germline gives CDR1 SGHAT, CDR2 FQNNGV. The CDR3 has 14 residues. Trimming stripped 5 bases from V and 2 bases from J, with 12 bases between. CDR3 bases: TGTGCCAGCAGCCCGATTAAGGTTAACACTGAAGCTTTCTTT. It is translated as CASSPIKVNTEAFF.

The rearrangement joins TRBV6-4 to TRBJ2-1; 8 bases agree with TRBD2. V lost 4 bases, J lost 6 bases, and 8 bases stayed unmatched. There are 15 residues in the CDR3. The germline V gene encodes CDR1 MRHNA and CDR2 SNTAGT. This CDR3 is CASSVIAGTINEQFF. DNA for the CDR3: TGTGCCAGCAGTGTGATAGCGGGAACTATCAATGAGCAGTTCTTC.

The sample holds one count of this clone. The rearrangement joins TRBV29-1 to TRBJ1-2; weak D call: TRBD1 (5 bases). Deletions cut 6 bases from V and 8 bases from J, with 25 bases between. The length of the CDR3 is 15 residues. In germline, CDR1 is SQVTM, CDR2 ANQGSEA. CDR3 DNA sequence: TGCAGCGTGGGGGAGGCAGGGCCTAGGATTCGAGGCTACACCTTC. Its protein product is CSVGEAGPRIRGYTF.

This sequence joins TRBV11-2 and TRBJ2-5; D might be TRBD2 (7 bases). The germline V gene encodes CDR1 SGHAT and CDR2 FQNNGV. V shed 5 bases and J shed 2 bases, with 18 bases lying between them. The CDR3 length is 16 residues. In nucleotides, the CDR3 is TGTGCCAGCAGCCCAGGGGCTAGCGGAGCACAAGAGACCCAGTACTTC. Translation gives CASSPGASGAQETQYF.

This chain connects TRBV7-9 to TRBJ2-1; 14 nucleotides line up with TRBD2. This CDR3 has 16 amino acids. Trimming at V came to 5 bases and at J to 4 bases, leaving 4 bases not matched to a gene. The germline gives CDR1 SEHNR, CDR2 FQNEAQ (reference sequence). The DNA for the CDR3 is TGTGCCAGCAGCGGTGGGACTAGCGGGAGTTACAATGAGCAGTTCTTC. Its translation: CASSGGTSGSYNEQFF.

The chain has TRBV28 and TRBJ1-5, with a possible D match to TRBD1 (5 bases). The CDR3 extends over 14 amino acids. Trimming pared 7 bases from V and 7 bases from J, leaving 17 bases between. From germline, CDR1 is MDHEN and CDR2 SYDVKM. This CDR3 is CASNSGTPGQPQHF. The DNA of the CDR3 is TGTGCCAGCAACTCGGGGACCCCAGGGCAGCCCCAGCATTTT.

The rearrangement uses TRBV19 and TRBJ2-3, with D uncertain. Germline V CDR1 and CDR2: LNHDA, SQIVND (reference sequence). The CDR3 is made up of 15 amino acids. Trimming cost V 7 bases and J 0 bases, with 14 bases left between them. This chain's CDR3 is CASTSGGKSTDTQYF. Here the CDR3 DNA reads TGTGCCAGTACCTCCGGTGGGAAGAGCACAGATACGCAGTATTTT.

V usage is TRBV5-1 and J usage is TRBJ2-7; 8 positions match TRBD2. With 3 bases clipped from V and 6 bases from J, the junction kept 11 bases outside the gene matches. CDR1 is SGHRS, CDR2 YFSETQ, per germline. This CDR3 comprises 15 residues. The CDR3 region is CASSSTSGVQSEQYF. The CDR3 DNA follows: TGCGCCAGCAGCTCCACTAGCGGAGTCCAGAGCGAGCAGTACTTC. The variable domain in full, completed from reference TRBV5-1 and TRBJ2-7, reads KAGVTQTPRYLIKTRGQQVTLSCSPISGHRSVSWYQQTPGQGLQFLFEYFSETQRNKGNFPGRFSGRQFSNSRSEMNVSTLELGDSALYLCASSSTSGVQSEQYFGPGTRLTVT.

The gene calls are TRBV7-9 and TRBJ2-5, with 7 bases fitting TRBD1. The CDR3 is 17 amino acids. CDR1 is SEHNR and CDR2 is FQNEAQ in the germline V gene (reference sequence). Trimming at V came to 2 bases and at J to 7 bases, leaving 16 bases not matched to a gene. CDR3: CASSLIRGQIQPGTQYF. CDR3 coding DNA: TGTGCCAGCAGCTTAATAAGGGGGCAGATACAACCAGGGACCCAGTACTTC.

The chain couples TRBV2 to TRBJ1-1, with TRBD1 identical over 8 bases. The CDR3 is made up of 14 amino acids. Trimming took 4 bases from V and 5 from J; bases not matched to a gene: 6. Germline assignment: CDR1 SNHLY and CDR2 FYNNEI. Here the CDR3 reads CASSVTGGGTEAFF. CDR3 nucleotides: TGTGCCAGCAGTGTCACAGGGGGAGGGACTGAAGCTTTCTTT.

This chain uses TRBV28 with TRBJ1-3; possibly TRBD1 for D (5 bases). Trimming cost V 7 bases and J 1 base, with 20 bases left between them. Germline loops: CDR1 MDHEN, CDR2 SYDVKM. The CDR3 runs to 17 residues. The CDR3 sequence is CASKSLWSGTSGNTIYF. The CDR3 DNA sequence: TGTGCCAGCAAGTCCCTATGGTCAGGGACTTCTGGAAACACCATATATTTT.

The chain recombines TRBV2 with TRBJ1-2; a possible D gene is TRBD1 (6 bases). The CDR3 covers 10 residues. V lost 8 bases to trimming and J lost 10 bases, with 11 bases between them. CDR1 and CDR2 (germline): SNHLY, FYNNEI. In DNA, the CDR3 is TGTGCCAGCTCACAGGGATACTACACCTTC. It yields the protein CASSQGYYTF. Filled out from reference TRBV2 and TRBJ1-2, the complete variable domain reads EPEVTQTPSHQVTQMGQEVILRCVPISNHLYFYWYRQILGQKVEFLVSFYNNEISEKSEIFDDQFSVERPDGSNFTLKIRSTKLEDSAMYFCASSQGYYTFGSGTRLTVV.

This clone was counted only a few times. This chain joins TRBV19 and TRBJ1-5; TRBD1 is a possible D gene (5 bases). The V gene's germline CDR1 is LNHDA and CDR2 SQIVND (reference sequence). V dropped 5 bases and J dropped 5 bases, with 10 bases sitting between them. The CDR3 loop spans 13 amino acids. CDR3 nucleotide sequence: TGTGCCAGTAGTTTGGGACGGGATCAGCCCCAGCATTTT. The encoded protein is CASSLGRDQPQHF.

In its sample, this clone was seen once. This chain links TRBV18 with TRBJ2-2, with no clear D. Germline V gene sequence: CDR1 KGHSH, CDR2 LQKENI. The CDR3 consists of 15 residues. V shed 2 bases and J shed 1 base, with 8 bases lying between them. The chain's CDR3 is CASSPIPLNTGELFF. CDR3 coding DNA: TGTGCCAGCTCACCAATCCCTCTGAACACCGGGGAGCTGTTTTTT. The variable domain in full, with the rest retrieved from reference TRBV18 and TRBJ2-2, is NAGVMQNPRHLVRRRGQEARLRCSPMKGHSHVYWYRQLPEEGLKFMVYLQKENIIDESGMPKERFSAEFPKEGPSILRIQQVVRGDSAAYFCASSPIPLNTGELFFGEGSRLTVL.

This clone was detected once. The chain carries TRBV30 and TRBJ2-1, with D hard to call. This CDR3 has 15 residues. Trimming stripped 5 bases from V and 5 bases from J, with 19 bases between. CDR1 is GTSNPN and CDR2 is SVGIG in the germline V gene (reference sequence). The DNA for the CDR3 is TGTGCCTGGCTGGACGAAGAGACCAAGAACAATGAGCAGTTCTTC. Encoded protein: CAWLDEETKNNEQFF.

This clone was seen a handful of times. The rearrangement joins TRBV29-1 to TRBJ2-7; TRBD1 matches at 11 bases. The J segment lost 3 bases and the V segment lost 5 bases, leaving 9 bases of the junction unmatched. Germline CDR1 and CDR2: SQVTM and ANQGSEA. The CDR3 consists of 15 residues. The CDR3: CSVLTGTGGGYEQYF. CDR3 nucleotides: TGCAGCGTTCTGACCGGGACAGGGGGAGGCTACGAGCAGTACTTC.

The rearrangement joins TRBV5-6 to TRBJ2-1, with 10 nucleotides matching TRBD2. V gave up 4 bases and J gave up 5 bases; unmatched junction bases: 6. Looked up from germline, CDR1 is SGHDT and CDR2 is YYEEEE. This CDR3 is 15 amino acids long. The CDR3 region is CASSHWGTSDNEQFF. The CDR3 DNA reads as TGTGCCAGCAGCCACTGGGGGACTAGCGACAATGAGCAGTTCTTC.

This clone was recorded a few times. The chain links TRBV28 to TRBJ2-3; D is unresolved. The CDR3 spans 14 residues. The germline V gene has CDR1 MDHEN and CDR2 SYDVKM. The V and J ends lost 6 bases and 9 bases respectively, with 19 bases between them. The chain's CDR3 is CASSWVTVATTQYF. The CDR3 DNA is TGTGCCAGCAGCTGGGTTACTGTGGCTACCACGCAGTATTTT. Supplemented by reference TRBV28 and TRBJ2-3, the full variable domain reads DVKVTQSSRYLVKRTGEKVFLECVQDMDHENMFWYRQDPGLGLRLIYFSYDVKMKEKGDIPEGYSVSREKKERFSLILESASTNQTSMYLCASSWVTVATTQYFGPGTRLTVL.

The chain recombines TRBV5-1 with TRBJ2-5; tentative D call: TRBD2 (6 bases). Germline CDR1 and CDR2: SGHRS and YFSETQ. The CDR3 length is 14 residues. V was clipped by 0 bases and J by 2 bases, with 8 bases between them. The CDR3 DNA reads TGCGCCAGCAGCTTGGCTGGGGGGCAAGAGACCCAGTACTTC. Its translation: CASSLAGGQETQYF.

The gene calls are TRBV30 and TRBJ2-5; no clear D gene. The germline V gene has CDR1 GTSNPN and CDR2 SVGIG (reference sequence). V dropped 0 bases and J dropped 2 bases, with 1 base sitting between them. The CDR3 loop spans 11 amino acids. CDR3 DNA sequence: TGTGCCTGGAGTGTACAAGAGACCCAGTACTTC. It translates to CAWSVQETQYF.

This sequence joins TRBV11-2 and TRBJ2-5; weak D call: TRBD2 (5 bases). With 1 base removed from V and 4 bases from J, the gap between germline ends came to 13 bases. The CDR3 sequence is 15 residues long. CDR1 is SGHAT and CDR2 is FQNNGV in the germline V gene. The CDR3 nucleotides read TGTGCCAGCAGCTTAGGTAGTCTAGCCTCAGAGACCCAGTACTTC. This gives the protein CASSLGSLASETQYF.

The chain uses TRBV9 and TRBJ2-2; TRBD2 aligns across 11 bases. Germline V gives CDR1 SGDLS, CDR2 YYNGEE. With 5 bases clipped from V and 2 bases from J, the junction kept 5 bases outside the gene matches. The CDR3 spans 16 residues. The CDR3 DNA reads TGTGCCAGCAGTATGACTAGCGGGGTTAACACCGGGGAGCTGTTTTTT. It codes for CASSMTSGVNTGELFF.

The chain is built from TRBV18 and TRBJ1-5; the match to TRBD1 covers 12 bases. V was clipped by 2 bases and J by 7 bases; unmatched bases: 9. CDR3 length: 17 residues. Germline V gene data show CDR1 as KGHSH and CDR2 as LQKENI. DNA of the CDR3: TGTGCCAGCTCACCAGAATTGGGGACAGGGGGCCGACAGCCCCAGCATTTT. It codes for CASSPELGTGGRQPQHF.

This clone appeared a single time. The rearrangement links TRBV6-1 to TRBJ2-7; D not resolved. The ends were cut back, 4 bases at V and 1 base at J, with 8 bases in the middle. Germline V gene sequence: CDR1 MNHNS, CDR2 SASEGT. The length of the CDR3 is 13 residues. CDR3 sequence: CASSGEASYEQYF. The CDR3 DNA sequence: TGTGCCAGCAGTGGGGAAGCGTCCTACGAGCAGTACTTC.

The gene calls are TRBV9 and TRBJ2-3; TRBD1 is a possible D gene (6 bases). Germline V lookup: CDR1 SGDLS, CDR2 YYNGEE. The V end was cut by 4 bases, the J end by 2 bases, with 14 bases between. This CDR3 comprises 15 residues. This CDR3 is CASSPKGVSTDTQYF. Here the CDR3 DNA reads TGTGCCAGCAGCCCTAAGGGGGTCTCCACAGATACGCAGTATTTT. Together with reference TRBV9 and TRBJ2-3, the CDR3 gives the full variable domain: DSGVTQTPKHLITATGQRVTLRCSPRSGDLSVYWYQQSLDQGLQFLIQYYNGEERAKGNILERFSAQQFPDLHSELNLSSLELGDSALYFCASSPKGVSTDTQYFGPGTRLTVL.

The rearrangement links TRBV5-1 to TRBJ1-1; no reliable D call. Germline loops: CDR1 SGHRS, CDR2 YFSETQ. The CDR3 loop spans 15 amino acids. V lost 0 bases and J 2 bases, leaving 11 bases between the germline ends. The CDR3 DNA reads as TGCGCCAGCAGCTTGGATGCACAGATAAACACTGAAGCTTTCTTT. Its protein is CASSLDAQINTEAFF.